This T cell receptor (beta chain) was recorded in a study of cytomegalovirus exposure and HLA in healthy donors. Findings of the study overall: Upon later analysis, TCR association rates were observed to vary by HLA locus, being highest for DRB1 and lowest for HLA-C.

The PCR had 60 Vbeta and 13 Jbeta primers. Sequencing used immunoSEQ multiplex PCR; TCRdb keeps in-frame clones, though not all of them. The sample lists tens of thousands of clones; around 85% were seen once. Germline trimming cut 1 base from V and 1 base from J; bases unmatched to any gene: 5. CDR1 MNHEY and CDR2 SMNVEV come from the germline V gene (reference sequence). The CDR3 has 17 residues. Comments on this clone: Its antigen remains unknown.

V and J are TRBV27 and TRBJ2-1; 9 bases match TRBD2. This receptor was taken from a man aged 18 to 30 in good health and CMV-seronegative. Source material: PBMCs. The CDR3 loop reads CASSLLKAGGSYNEQFF. The CDR3 bases are TGTGCCAGCAGTTTATTAAAGGCGGGAGGGTCCTACAATGAGCAGTTCTTC.